These 32 T cell receptor beta chains were all obtained from the same sample, sequenced in a study of blood T cell repertoires in COVID-19. Measured with immunoSEQ multiplex PCR; TCRdb has only the in-frame clones, and not every one. The sample shows over 150,000 clones, around nine tenths of them seen only once. Input material: peripheral blood. These receptors originate from a woman aged 70-85 years with COVID-19, enrolled during active disease.

This chain uses TRBV5-1 with TRBJ1-1, with D possibly being TRBD1 (5 bases). The V gene lost 1 base and the J gene lost 3 bases, with 13 bases spanning the gap. Looked up from germline, CDR1 is SGHRS and CDR2 is YFSETQ. The CDR3 has 15 residues. CDR3 amino acids: CASSLIAGMDTEAFF. The CDR3 DNA reads as TGCGCCAGCAGCTTGATCGCAGGGATGGACACTGAAGCTTTCTTT.

The chain combines TRBV7-8 with TRBJ1-4; no firm D call. The CDR3 has 13 residues. The V gene lost 3 bases and the J gene lost 4 bases, with 6 bases spanning the gap. Germline V lookup: CDR1 SGHVS, CDR2 FQNEAQ. CDR3 region: CASSFANNEKLFF. The CDR3 DNA reads TGTGCCAGCAGCTTTGCGAATAATGAAAAACTGTTTTTT.

The CDR3 loop is CASSIWARQNNEQFF. The CDR3 coding sequence is TGTGCCAGTAGTATCTGGGCACGTCAGAACAATGAGCAGTTCTTC. This chain uses TRBV19 with TRBJ2-1, with D unclear. CDR1 and CDR2 (germline): LNHDA, SQIVND (reference sequence). CDR3 size: 15 residues. The V gene lost 3 bases and the J gene lost 5 bases, with 14 bases spanning the gap.

This rearrangement joins TRBV28 to TRBJ2-3; D remains ambiguous. This CDR3 has 17 amino acids. V was clipped by 3 bases and J by 2 bases, with 18 bases between them. The germline CDR1 and CDR2 sequences are MDHEN and SYDVKM. The CDR3 DNA reads TGTGCCAGCAGTTTCCCGCGCGGAAGAGGAGACACAGATACGCAGTATTTT. Translated: CASSFPRGRGDTDTQYF. Supplemented by reference TRBV28 and TRBJ2-3, the full variable domain reads DVKVTQSSRYLVKRTGEKVFLECVQDMDHENMFWYRQDPGLGLRLIYFSYDVKMKEKGDIPEGYSVSREKKERFSLILESASTNQTSMYLCASSFPRGRGDTDTQYFGPGTRLTVL.

The V gene is TRBV9, the J gene TRBJ2-2; 9 bases are shared with TRBD1. Germline V gene data show CDR1 as SGDLS and CDR2 as YYNGEE. After removal of 3 bases from V and 6 bases from J, the junction contained 3 bases not matched to a gene. CDR3 size: 14 residues. The CDR3 region is CASSGGTGPGELFF. The DNA for the CDR3 is TGTGCCAGCAGCGGAGGGACAGGGCCCGGGGAGCTGTTTTTT.

The chain couples TRBV3-1 (or the pseudogene TRBV3-2) to TRBJ1-5, with D unclear. Trimming left V 5 bases short and J 1 base short, with 21 bases between. The CDR3 sequence is 18 residues long. The germline V gene has CDR1 LGHDT and CDR2 YNNKEL (reference sequence). CDR3 protein: CASSDGRYTKRSNQPQHF. The DNA of the CDR3 is TGTGCCAGCAGCGACGGGAGATACACTAAACGGAGCAATCAGCCCCAGCATTTT.

This clone has a handful of counts. The chain couples TRBV3-1 (or the pseudogene TRBV3-2) to TRBJ2-4, with a weak D call TRBD2 (6 bases). Trimming left V 7 bases short and J 9 bases short, with 13 bases between. The CDR3 length is 12 residues. Germline CDR1 reads LGHDT; CDR2 reads YNNKEL (reference sequence). The CDR3 DNA sequence: TGTGCCAGCACCGGGAGTCTTGGCATTCAGTACTTC. Translated, it gives CASTGSLGIQYF.

This chain uses TRBV30 with TRBJ1-1, with no clear D. The CDR3 contains 12 residues. V lost 2 bases, J lost 5 bases, and 9 bases lay in between. Germline V CDR1 and CDR2: GTSNPN, SVGIG (reference sequence). Here the CDR3 reads CAWSPRTTEAFF. CDR3 bases: TGTGCCTGGAGTCCCCGGACTACTGAAGCTTTCTTT.

This chain joins TRBV28 and TRBJ1-4; D might be TRBD1 (6 bases). The CDR3 loop spans 15 amino acids. Germline assignment: CDR1 MDHEN and CDR2 SYDVKM. Deletions cut 5 bases from V and 5 bases from J, with 15 bases between. Here the CDR3 DNA reads TGTGCCAGCAGTGCCCCGGGACAACCCAATGAAAAACTGTTTTTT. Residues: CASSAPGQPNEKLFF.

The V and J genes are TRBV27 and TRBJ1-5; D is perhaps TRBD1 (6 bases). The CDR3 runs to 13 residues. Germline lookup yields CDR1 MNHEY and CDR2 SMNVEV (reference sequence). Trimming left V 4 bases short and J 6 bases short, with 10 bases between. The CDR3 region has the DNA TGTGCCAGCAGTTCAGGGGTGGGTCAGCCCCAGCATTTT. This gives the protein CASSSGVGQPQHF.

CDR3 sequence reads: CASSKSLAPYEQYF. CDR3 bases: TGTGCCAGCAGCAAAAGTCTGGCTCCTTACGAGCAGTACTTC. The J gene is TRBJ2-7, the V gene TRBV21-1; the table assigns TRBD1, which was not confirmed against the DNA. TRBV21-1 is listed as a pseudogene. There are 14 residues in the CDR3.

The V call is TRBV6-5, the J call TRBJ2-1; TRBD1 matches at 7 bases. Germline V gene sequence: CDR1 MNHEY, CDR2 SVGAGI. V lost 7 bases, J lost 8 bases, and 2 bases stayed unmatched. This CDR3 region has 11 residues. The CDR3 DNA reads as TGTGCCAGCAACAGGGGAGATGAGCAGTTCTTC. Protein sequence: CASNRGDEQFF.

The gene calls are TRBV19 and TRBJ1-2, with D unresolved. The germline V gene has CDR1 LNHDA and CDR2 SQIVND (reference sequence). The CDR3 extends over 12 amino acids. With 6 bases removed from V and 0 bases from J, the gap between germline ends came to 5 bases. The CDR3 nucleotides read TGTGCCAGTAGCCCAGCTAACTATGGCTACACCTTC. Residues: CASSPANYGYTF.

The rearrangement uses TRBV2 and TRBJ1-5; maybe TRBD1 (5 bases). There are 14 residues in the CDR3. V lost 6 bases and J 3 bases, leaving 12 bases between the germline ends. Per germline, CDR1 SNHLY and CDR2 FYNNEI. The DNA for the CDR3 is TGTGCCAGCAGCATGGAGGGGAACAATCAGCCCCAGCATTTT. Protein product: CASSMEGNNQPQHF.

This chain uses TRBV6-6 with TRBJ1-1; D remains unclear. V lost 6 bases, J lost 1 base, and 12 bases lay in between. This CDR3 has 14 residues. Germline CDR1 reads MNHNY; CDR2 reads SVGAGI (reference sequence). CDR3: CASRERLGNTEAFF. The CDR3, as DNA: TGTGCCAGCAGGGAACGACTGGGGAACACTGAAGCTTTCTTT.

This sequence joins TRBV19 and TRBJ2-2, with a possible D match to TRBD1 (6 bases). The CDR3 runs to 15 residues. From germline, CDR1 is LNHDA and CDR2 SQIVND (reference sequence). V lost 4 bases to trimming and J lost 1 base, with 10 bases between them. The CDR3 loop is CASSTRGQNTGELFF. The CDR3 nucleotides read TGTGCCAGTAGTACCAGGGGCCAGAACACCGGGGAGCTGTTTTTT.

This clone has just one count. V and J are TRBV6-4 and TRBJ2-2; D might be TRBD1 (6 bases). V dropped 6 bases and J dropped 6 bases, with 14 bases sitting between them. Germline CDR1 MRHNA, CDR2 SNTAGT. The CDR3 is 14 residues long. DNA for the CDR3: TGTGCCAGCAGCCGGCACAGGGAATCCGGGGAGCTGTTTTTT. Protein sequence: CASSRHRESGELFF.

The gene calls are TRBV27 and TRBJ2-3; D perhaps matches TRBD1 (5 bases). V was shortened by 7 bases and J by 4 bases, with 12 bases between the two germline ends. CDR1 and CDR2 (germline): MNHEY, SMNVEV (reference sequence). The CDR3 extends over 13 amino acids. The chain's CDR3 is CASTSRGPDTQYF. CDR3 nucleotides: TGTGCCAGCACCTCTAGGGGCCCAGATACGCAGTATTTT.

This clone occurred a few times. The chain links TRBV5-6 to TRBJ2-1; a weak D match, TRBD2 (6 bases). The CDR3 runs to 15 residues. The V and J ends lost 0 bases and 5 bases respectively, with 12 bases between them. Germline CDR1 is SGHDT and CDR2 is YYEEEE. CDR3 sequence: CASSLAAGWDNEQFF. The CDR3 DNA sequence: TGTGCCAGCAGCTTGGCCGCGGGATGGGACAATGAGCAGTTCTTC. The full variable domain, its missing parts supplied by reference TRBV5-6 and TRBJ2-1, is DAGVTQSPTHLIKTRGQQVTLRCSPKSGHDTVSWYQQALGQGPQFIFQYYEEEERQRGNFPDRFSGHQFPNYSSELNVNALLLGDSALYLCASSLAAGWDNEQFFGPGTRLTVL.

This chain joins TRBV11-2 and TRBJ1-5, with 8 bases identical to TRBD1. V dropped 4 bases and J dropped 0; count of bases not matched to a gene: 2. Germline V CDR1 and CDR2: SGHAT, FQNNGV. The CDR3 extends over 15 amino acids. The CDR3 is CASSSTGASNQPQHF. The CDR3 region has the DNA TGTGCCAGCAGCTCGACAGGGGCTAGCAATCAGCCCCAGCATTTT.

The J gene is TRBJ2-5, the V gene TRBV10-3, with D possibly TRBD1 on 5 matching bases. The CDR3 has 15 residues. The V gene's germline CDR1 is ENHRY and CDR2 SYGVKD. The V end lost 2 bases, the J end lost 1 base, and 11 bases lay between the germline ends. CDR3 sequence reads: CAISESQGPQETQYF. For the CDR3, the DNA is TGTGCCATCAGTGAGAGCCAGGGCCCCCAAGAGACCCAGTACTTC.

The V and J genes are TRBV28 and TRBJ1-2; 7 positions agree with TRBD1. The CDR3 loop spans 14 amino acids. The germline CDR1 and CDR2 sequences are MDHEN and SYDVKM. Unmatched junction bases numbered 7, after V lost 6 bases and J lost 3 bases. In nucleotides, the CDR3 is TGTGCCAGCAGCACCGGGACAGCTCACTATGGCTACACCTTC. Translation: CASSTGTAHYGYTF.

This chain links TRBV5-1 with TRBJ2-5, with D possibly being TRBD2 (6 bases). Trimming removed 2 bases at V and 4 bases at J, with 15 bases between. Germline V CDR1 and CDR2: SGHRS, YFSETQ. The CDR3 is 15 residues long. CDR3 sequence reads: CASSLWTTGAETQYF. In nucleotides, the CDR3 is TGCGCCAGCAGCTTATGGACTACCGGGGCAGAGACCCAGTACTTC. The full variable domain, in which reference TRBV5-1 and TRBJ2-5 provide the parts outside the CDR3, is KAGVTQTPRYLIKTRGQQVTLSCSPISGHRSVSWYQQTPGQGLQFLFEYFSETQRNKGNFPGRFSGRQFSNSRSEMNVSTLELGDSALYLCASSLWTTGAETQYFGPGTRLLVL.

J is TRBJ2-7 and V is TRBV28, with TRBD1 matching over 8 bases. CDR1 MDHEN and CDR2 SYDVKM come from the germline V gene. The CDR3 extends over 14 amino acids. V was pared by 6 bases and J by 2 bases, with 6 bases of the junction left unmatched. CDR3 sequence (DNA): TGTGCCAGCAGAGACAGGGGAGGCCCCTACGAGCAGTACTTC. Its translation is CASRDRGGPYEQYF. The full variable domain, its missing parts supplied by reference TRBV28 and TRBJ2-7, is DVKVTQSSRYLVKRTGEKVFLECVQDMDHENMFWYRQDPGLGLRLIYFSYDVKMKEKGDIPEGYSVSREKKERFSLILESASTNQTSMYLCASRDRGGPYEQYFGPGTRLTVT.

Of note for this clone: The sample holds other DNA sequences that translate to the same CDR3. This chain connects TRBV5-1 to TRBJ1-4; unclear D gene. The germline CDR1 and CDR2 sequences are SGHRS and YFSETQ. V shed 4 bases and J shed 1 base, with 5 bases lying between them. CDR3 size: 13 residues. The CDR3 loop is CASSSQTNEKLFF. The CDR3 nucleotides read TGCGCCAGCAGCAGCCAAACTAATGAAAAACTGTTTTTT. The variable domain in full, completed from reference TRBV5-1 and TRBJ1-4, reads KAGVTQTPRYLIKTRGQQVTLSCSPISGHRSVSWYQQTPGQGLQFLFEYFSETQRNKGNFPGRFSGRQFSNSRSEMNVSTLELGDSALYLCASSSQTNEKLFFGSGTQLSVL.

This clone has only one observation. CDR3 sequence (DNA): TGCGCCAGCAGCCAAGATCGAGTATCTGGGGAGCTGTTTTTT. It is translated as CASSQDRVSGELFF. The gene calls are TRBV4-1 and TRBJ2-2; D remains unclear. CDR3 length: 14 residues. Trimming took off 0 bases at V and 8 bases at J, with 10 bases between the two ends. Germline V gives CDR1 MGHRA, CDR2 YSYEKL.

This sequence joins TRBV7-9 and TRBJ1-3; D not certain. Trimming left V 0 bases short and J 4 bases short, with 10 bases between. Germline V gene lookup returns CDR1 SEHNR and CDR2 FQNEAQ (reference sequence). The CDR3 spans 15 residues. CDR3 sequence (DNA): TGTGCCAGCAGCTTAGCGAGGGCCGACGGAAACACCATATATTTT. This sequence encodes CASSLARADGNTIYF. The full variable domain, in which reference TRBV7-9 and TRBJ1-3 provide the parts outside the CDR3, is DTGVSQNPRHKITKRGQNVTFRCDPISEHNRLYWYRQTLGQGPEFLTYFQNEAQLEKSRLLSDRFSAERPKGSFSTLEIQRTEQGDSAMYLCASSLARADGNTIYFGEGSWLTVV.

This chain joins TRBV14 and TRBJ2-3, with a weak D call TRBD1 (6 bases). In germline, CDR1 is SGHDN, CDR2 FVKESK. V lost 3 bases to trimming and J lost 0 bases, with 16 bases between them. The CDR3 length is 17 residues. CDR3 protein: CASSHPTGFFSTDTQYF. CDR3 DNA sequence: TGTGCCAGCAGCCACCCTACAGGGTTCTTTAGCACAGATACGCAGTATTTT.

V usage is TRBV10-2 and J usage is TRBJ2-3; 15 bases fit TRBD2. Germline trimming cut 3 bases from V and 5 bases from J; bases unmatched to any gene: 12. Per germline, CDR1 WSHSY and CDR2 SAAADI. The CDR3 covers 19 residues. CDR3 protein: CASSEVGLAGGLSLDTQYF. Written as DNA, the CDR3 is TGCGCCAGCAGTGAAGTCGGACTAGCGGGGGGGCTCAGTTTAGATACGCAGTATTTT.

This sequence joins TRBV6-4 and TRBJ1-2; D is undetermined. The CDR3 loop spans 13 amino acids. In germline, CDR1 is MRHNA, CDR2 SNTAGT. Trimming left V 0 bases short and J 3 bases short, with 5 bases between. In nucleotides, the CDR3 is TGTGCCAGCAGTGACTCCCCAGACTATGGCTACACCTTC. This sequence encodes CASSDSPDYGYTF.

In its sample, this clone was seen once. The chain links TRBV19 to TRBJ1-1, with unresolved D. The CDR3 runs 13 residues. Germline CDR1 and CDR2: LNHDA and SQIVND (reference sequence). The ends were cut back, 2 bases at V and 4 bases at J, with 8 bases in the middle. DNA of the CDR3: TGTGCCAGTAGTATAATCGGAGGCACTGAAGCTTTCTTT. Translated: CASSIIGGTEAFF.

This chain connects TRBV4-1 to TRBJ1-3, with D tentatively TRBD1 (5 bases). The ends were cut back, 1 base at V and 3 bases at J, with 16 bases in the middle. The CDR3 runs to 17 residues. The germline CDR1 and CDR2 sequences are MGHRA and YSYEKL. The CDR3 loop reads CASSQALGLQDGNTIYF. The CDR3 DNA reads TGCGCCAGCAGCCAAGCCCTCGGGCTACAGGATGGAAACACCATATATTTT.